What follows is one T cell receptor (beta chain) and its context. The antigen is unknown. V was cut by 6 bases and J by 0 bases, with 9 bases left in between. Germline V gives CDR1 ENHRY, CDR2 SYGVKD. The CDR3 consists of 14 residues. The data derive from a study of long-term antiretroviral therapy in people with HIV. Sequencing used immunoSEQ v3.0 at survey level. Some clones are missing from TCRdb's copy, which holds only in-frame ones; the method was immunoSEQ multiplex PCR. The table shows about 21,000 clones, with approximately 76% occurring only once. Findings of the study overall: Dating from the mid-2000s to the late 2010s, the blood was possibly obtained under older ART regimens. HIV repertoires spanned tighter CDR3 length ranges than controls did.

This sequence originates from a woman between 40 and 50 years old with HIV. The rearrangement links TRBV10-3 to TRBJ1-5, with a possible D match to TRBD1 (6 bases). The sequenced sample was unsorted PBMCs, obtained around 1.8 years before starting antiretroviral therapy. In DNA, the CDR3 is TGTGCCATCAGCGGCAGGGGTAGCAATCAGCCCCAGCATTTT. It codes for CAISGRGSNQPQHF.